This TCR beta chain was profiled in a study of T cells after posttransplantation cyclophosphamide. The CDR3 has 15 amino acids. In germline, CDR1 is WSHSY, CDR2 SAAADI. After removal of 8 bases from V and 7 bases from J, the junction contained 11 bases not matched to a gene. TCRdb keeps only in-frame clones here, not all; method: immunoSEQ multiplex PCR. The repertoire has about 6,800 clones, roughly 94% of them found once; the top ten carry about 12%. Busulfan-fludarabine conditioning, marrow transplant, and cyclophosphamide on days +3 and +4 were administered. The chain links TRBV10-2 to TRBJ2-2; 9 nucleotides line up with TRBD1. The specimen was PBMCs, collected about 1,500 days after allogeneic stem cell transplant with posttransplant cyclophosphamide. The TCR was taken from a female patient aged 50-59 years who received an allogeneic stem cell transplant from a related donor, was CMV-positive, and had no GVHD. Some T cells may have originated in the graft donor. The DNA of the CDR3 is TGCGCCAGCCGAGGCCACGGGACAGGGATCGGGGAGCTGTTTTTT. Its translation: CASRGHGTGIGELFF.